This entry is about one T cell receptor (beta chain). Germline loops: CDR1 SGHNT, CDR2 YENEEA. The V gene lost 2 bases and the J gene lost 7 bases, with 9 bases spanning the gap. The length of the CDR3 is 13 residues. TCRdb reprocessed the 5' RACE reads via MiXCR and lists one record per CDR3 protein. The table shows 55,000 to 70,000 distinct CDR3 sequences, with around 28% occurring only once. This clonotype originated in a female donor with breast cancer. Sequencing was performed on tumor-infiltrating memory CD4+ T cells sorted from the breast tumor. Subset given: memory CD4+ T cells, CD4+CD45RO+CD25-. The rearrangement joins TRBV11-3 to TRBJ2-1, with unresolved D. CDR3 in amino acids: CASSLTMGNEQFF. The CDR3 DNA reads TGTGCCAGCAGCTTAACTATGGGAAATGAGCAGTTCTTC. Filled out from reference TRBV11-3 and TRBJ2-1, the complete variable domain reads EAGVVQSPRYKIIEKKQPVAFWCNPISGHNTLYWYLQNLGQGPELLIRYENEEAVDDSQLPKDRFSAERLKGVDSTLKIQPAELGDSAVYLCASSLTMGNEQFFGPGTRLTVL.